Presented here are 12 T cell receptor beta chains from one specimen sequenced in a study of identifying expanded T cells in peripheral blood. TCRdb's table, derived via immunoSEQ multiplex PCR, lists solely in-frame clones and lacks some. Counted here are tens of thousands of clones, approximately 81% occurring once; the ten biggest clones make up roughly 4%. Sequencing used blood. Every receptor here comes from a person between 18 and 75 years old in good health.

This clone was seen only a few times. This chain joins TRBV29-1 and TRBJ1-5; TRBD1 is a possible D gene (6 bases). Trimming shortened V by 4 bases and J by 7 bases, and 14 bases separated the two germline ends. Looked up from germline, CDR1 is SQVTM and CDR2 is ANQGSEA. CDR3 length: 13 residues. The CDR3 protein is CSVAGGAEQPQHF. In DNA form, the CDR3 reads TGCAGCGTTGCCGGGGGCGCAGAGCAGCCCCAGCATTTT.

The chain uses TRBV7-2 and TRBJ2-5, with D perhaps matching TRBD1 (6 bases). Germline lookup yields CDR1 SGHTA and CDR2 FQGNSA. The V end was cut by 4 bases, the J end by 4 bases, with 13 bases between. CDR3 length: 14 amino acids. The CDR3 DNA sequence: TGTGCCAGCAGCTGGTACCAGGGGCGAGAGACCCAGTACTTC. Translated: CASSWYQGRETQYF.

The chain joins TRBV5-1 to TRBJ2-7; maybe TRBD2 (5 bases). Trimming took 2 bases from V and 7 from J, leaving 16 bases between them. This CDR3 is 14 amino acids long. CDR1 and CDR2 (germline): SGHRS, YFSETQ. The chain's CDR3 is CASSFSAGPGEQYF. The CDR3 region has the DNA TGCGCCAGCAGCTTTTCGGCCGGGCCGGGGGAGCAGTACTTC.

V gene TRBV5-1 combines with J gene TRBJ1-2; a weak D match, TRBD1 (5 bases). Looked up from germline, CDR1 is SGHRS and CDR2 is YFSETQ. The CDR3 length is 16 residues. V was shortened by 3 bases and J by 0 bases, with 15 bases between the two germline ends. This CDR3 reads CASSSDTGFTNYGYTF. CDR3 sequence (DNA): TGCGCCAGCAGCTCCGATACAGGATTCACTAACTATGGCTACACCTTC. Together with reference TRBV5-1 and TRBJ1-2, the CDR3 gives the full variable domain: KAGVTQTPRYLIKTRGQQVTLSCSPISGHRSVSWYQQTPGQGLQFLFEYFSETQRNKGNFPGRFSGRQFSNSRSEMNVSTLELGDSALYLCASSSDTGFTNYGYTFGSGTRLTVV.

The V call is TRBV6-8, the J call TRBJ1-2, with TRBD1 identical over 8 bases. The V gene's germline CDR1 is MNHGY and CDR2 SAAAGT. There are 22 residues in the CDR3. V trimming: 0 bases; J trimming: 8 bases; junction bases outside the gene matches: 29. The CDR3 bases are TGTGCCAGCAGTTACTCGTATGATCTCTCGGCCAGGGGGCGCACGAACTATCAGGGCTACACCTTC. This gives the protein CASSYSYDLSARGRTNYQGYTF.

J is TRBJ2-1 and V is TRBV5-6, with D perhaps matching TRBD1 or TRBD2 (8 bases each). V was cut by 8 bases and J by 10 bases, with 19 bases left in between. Germline CDR1 reads SGHDT; CDR2 reads YYEEEE. The CDR3 is made up of 13 amino acids. The CDR3 loop reads CASSGTGKGEQFF. DNA of the CDR3: TGTGCCAGTAGCGGGACAGGCAAGGGGGAGCAGTTCTTC.

This chain connects TRBV2 to TRBJ2-5; the match to TRBD1 covers 7 bases. The CDR3 loop spans 13 amino acids. CDR1 and CDR2 (germline): SNHLY, FYNNEI. V was pared by 6 bases and J by 3 bases, with 4 bases of the junction left unmatched. The CDR3 is CASRSGTEETQYF. CDR3 sequence (DNA): TGTGCCAGCAGGAGTGGGACAGAAGAGACCCAGTACTTC.

This clone was seen once. The chain has TRBV7-2 and TRBJ2-5; 15 bases match TRBD2. V was clipped by 5 bases and J by 5 bases; unmatched bases: 12. Germline CDR1 and CDR2: SGHTA and FQGNSA. The CDR3 covers 18 residues. CDR3 region: CASSKGPGLAGGEETQYF. The CDR3 DNA sequence: TGTGCCAGCAGCAAGGGGCCGGGACTAGCGGGGGGAGAGGAGACCCAGTACTTC.

V and J are TRBV7-8 and TRBJ1-4; TRBD1 aligns across 7 bases. The CDR3 consists of 15 residues. The V segment lost 5 bases and the J segment 8 bases; nucleotides outside the gene matches: 11. Germline V lookup: CDR1 SGHVS, CDR2 FQNEAQ. This chain's CDR3 is CASSPTQGLGEKLFF. CDR3 DNA: TGTGCCAGCAGCCCGACACAGGGGTTGGGGGAAAAACTGTTTTTT.

V gene TRBV7-2 combines with J gene TRBJ1-5; no clear D. With 5 bases removed from V and 4 bases from J, the gap between germline ends came to 6 bases. The CDR3 has 12 amino acids. The V gene's germline CDR1 is SGHTA and CDR2 FQGNSA. In nucleotides, the CDR3 is TGTGCCAGCAGCAAAGAAAATCAGCCCCAGCATTTT. Its protein is CASSKENQPQHF.

The V call is TRBV2, the J call TRBJ1-2; D is undetermined. The germline V and J ends were trimmed by 2 bases and 4 bases, with 17 bases remaining between them. This CDR3 has 16 amino acids. CDR1 is SNHLY, CDR2 FYNNEI, per germline. As DNA, the CDR3 is TGTGCCAGCAGTGAATTTGAAGGCACGTCTGTCTATGGCTACACCTTC. Amino acids: CASSEFEGTSVYGYTF.

This clone was recorded a few times. This chain links TRBV10-3 with TRBJ1-3; D is unclear. The CDR3 is made up of 14 amino acids. Germline assignment: CDR1 ENHRY and CDR2 SYGVKD. Between the trimmed V and J ends, which lost 10 bases and 0 bases, there was a span of 13 bases. This chain's CDR3 is CATQDGVSGNTIYF. CDR3 coding DNA: TGTGCCACTCAGGACGGAGTCTCTGGAAACACCATATATTTT.